The rows below give T cell receptor beta chains drawn from one sample of a study of cytomegalovirus exposure and HLA in healthy donors. The method was immunoSEQ multiplex PCR; TCRdb's version includes in-frame clones alone and lacks a portion of them. The sample yields 80,000 to 100,000 clones, more than 85% seen once. The material sequenced was PBMCs. The receptors come from a man in his late teens or twenties in good health and CMV-seropositive. Each CDR3 is given with its conserved first and last residue. Each record gives: V gene, J gene, CDR3 protein.

TRBV7-3,TRBJ1-5,CASSLTEQGTTKTMGNQPQHF
TRBV4-2,TRBJ2-7,CASSQSMDSSYEQYF
TRBV6-5,TRBJ2-7,CASSPDRGLEQYF
TRBV27,TRBJ2-1,CASSFVGASGPNEQFF
TRBV21-1,TRBJ2-3,CASSKVPGTTDTQYF
TRBV19,TRBJ2-2,CASTDASFAGELFF
TRBV7-9,TRBJ1-1,CASSEQGAVTEAFF
TRBV18,TRBJ2-7,CASSLYSYEQYF
TRBV7-2,TRBJ2-5,CASSLTDVGQGASETQYF
TRBV4-2,TRBJ2-5,CASSSVQGFQETQYF
TRBV4-3,TRBJ1-3,CASSQGRQGTSSGNTIYF
TRBV5-1,TRBJ1-6,CASSPPDRGNSPLHF
TRBV18,TRBJ2-5,CASSPEETQYF
TRBV12-5,TRBJ2-1,CASGLGGISGTFF
TRBV9,TRBJ2-1,CASSVEAGVDNEQFF
TRBV6-5,TRBJ2-7,CASSKTSGRDEQYF
TRBV9,TRBJ2-7,CASSPRDRGTYEQYF
TRBV7-9,TRBJ1-2,CASSPQPQGLGGYTF
TRBV5-4,TRBJ1-1,CASSFPRGAEAFF
TRBV7-9,TRBJ2-2,CASSLGGGVLFF
TRBV7-2,TRBJ2-1,CASSPRLAGDNEQFF
TRBV10-2,TRBJ1-4,CASPRTGLKLFF
TRBV9,TRBJ2-5,CASSVGTGQEQYF
TRBV7-2,TRBJ2-7,CASSFDGGQYF
TRBV5-4,TRBJ2-3,CASSLAGASTDTQYF
TRBV28,TRBJ2-7,CASSKGTSGAPYEQYF
TRBV5-1,TRBJ1-5,CASSLAPGASNQPQHF
TRBV27,TRBJ2-7,CASSSDRENYEQYF
TRBV5-5,TRBJ1-3,CASSSFSAAGNTIYF
TRBV13,TRBJ2-7,CASSPKGQAYEQYF
TRBV2,TRBJ1-1,CASSERGQEAFF